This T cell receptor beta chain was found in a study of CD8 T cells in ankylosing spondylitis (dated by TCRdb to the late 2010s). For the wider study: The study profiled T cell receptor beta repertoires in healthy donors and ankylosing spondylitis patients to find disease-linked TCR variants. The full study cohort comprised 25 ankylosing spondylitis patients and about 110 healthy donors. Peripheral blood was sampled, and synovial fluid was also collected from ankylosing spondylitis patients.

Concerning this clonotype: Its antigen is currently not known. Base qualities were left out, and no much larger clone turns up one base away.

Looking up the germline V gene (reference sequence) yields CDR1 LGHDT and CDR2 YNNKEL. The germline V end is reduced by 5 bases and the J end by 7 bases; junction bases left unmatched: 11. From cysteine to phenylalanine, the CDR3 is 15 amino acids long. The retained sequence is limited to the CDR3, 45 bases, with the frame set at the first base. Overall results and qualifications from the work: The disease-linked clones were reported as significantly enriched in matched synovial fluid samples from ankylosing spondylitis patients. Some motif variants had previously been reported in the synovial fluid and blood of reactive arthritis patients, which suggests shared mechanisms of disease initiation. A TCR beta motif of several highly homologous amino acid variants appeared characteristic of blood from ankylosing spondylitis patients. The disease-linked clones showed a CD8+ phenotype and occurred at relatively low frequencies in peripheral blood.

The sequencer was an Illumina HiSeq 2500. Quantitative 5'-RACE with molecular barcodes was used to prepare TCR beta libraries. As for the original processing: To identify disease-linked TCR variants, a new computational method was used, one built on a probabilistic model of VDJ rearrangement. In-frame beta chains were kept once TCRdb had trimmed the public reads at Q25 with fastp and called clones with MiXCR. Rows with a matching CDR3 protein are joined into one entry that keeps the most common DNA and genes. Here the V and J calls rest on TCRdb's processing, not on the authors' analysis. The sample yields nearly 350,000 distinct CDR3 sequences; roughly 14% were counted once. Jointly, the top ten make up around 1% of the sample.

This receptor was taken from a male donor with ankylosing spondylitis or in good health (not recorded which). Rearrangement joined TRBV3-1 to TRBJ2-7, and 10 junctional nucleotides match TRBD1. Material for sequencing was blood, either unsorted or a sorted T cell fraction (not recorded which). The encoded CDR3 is CASSGRDRGGREQYF. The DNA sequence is TGTGCCAGCAGCGGCCGGGACAGGGGAGGTCGTGAGCAGTACTTC.